This T cell receptor (beta chain) was captured in a study of CD8+ T cells in alopecia areata. Turning to the study itself: Twice a day, 5 to 10 mg of oral tofacitinib was administered to treated patients. Regarding the study as a whole: On tofacitinib, scalp and blood still held many of the expanded lesional clones.

It was cDNA, reverse transcribed from extracted RNA, that served as the sequencing template. The table came from immunoSEQ multiplex PCR; TCRdb's copy has only in-frame clones and leaves some out. This sample has about 97,000 clones, with just under 60% found just once. The CDR3 spans 14 residues. The germline V gene has CDR1 MNHEY and CDR2 SVGAGI. The germline V and J ends were trimmed by 9 bases and 4 bases, with 15 bases remaining between them. This clone was counted only a few times. Its target is unknown. Regarding treatment: oral pan-JAK inhibitor, 5-10 mg twice daily. The sequence came from a human donor with alopecia areata. Sequencing used CD8+ T cells sorted from blood, obtained at approximately week 60, from a patient treated with tofacitinib. The rearrangement links TRBV6-5 to TRBJ2-2; D is possibly TRBD1 (6 bases). DNA for the CDR3: TGTGCCAGTTCAGGGGTTAGATTCACCGGGGAGCTGTTTTTT. Encoded protein: CASSGVRFTGELFF.